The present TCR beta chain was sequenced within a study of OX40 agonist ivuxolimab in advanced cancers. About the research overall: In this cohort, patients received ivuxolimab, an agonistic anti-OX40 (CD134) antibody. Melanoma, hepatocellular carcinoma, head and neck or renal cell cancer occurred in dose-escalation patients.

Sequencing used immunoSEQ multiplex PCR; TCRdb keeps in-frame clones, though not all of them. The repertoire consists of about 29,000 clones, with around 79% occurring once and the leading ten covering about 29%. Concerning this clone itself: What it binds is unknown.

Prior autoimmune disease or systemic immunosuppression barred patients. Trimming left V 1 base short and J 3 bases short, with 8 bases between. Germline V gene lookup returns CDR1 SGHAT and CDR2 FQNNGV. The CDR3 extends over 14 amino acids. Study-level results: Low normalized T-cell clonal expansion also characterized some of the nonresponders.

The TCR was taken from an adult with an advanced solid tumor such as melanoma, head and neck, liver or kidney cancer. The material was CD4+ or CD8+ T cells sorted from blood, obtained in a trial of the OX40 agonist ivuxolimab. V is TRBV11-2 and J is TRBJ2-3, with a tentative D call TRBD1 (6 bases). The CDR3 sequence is CASSLGGPTDTQYF. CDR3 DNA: TGTGCCAGCAGCTTAGGGGGGCCTACAGATACGCAGTATTTT.